This TCR beta chain was retrieved from a study of Graves' ophthalmopathy and Graves' hyperthyroidism. As for the study in general: The blood sample was drawn at first diagnosis and before any treatment.

This clonotype was seen many times. The antigen remains unidentified. Serum thyroxine and TRAb, along with clinical symptoms, thyroid ultrasound and orbital computed tomography, were what diagnosis relied on. The CDR3 extends over 13 amino acids. V gave up 6 bases and J gave up 7 bases, with 16 bases separating them. Germline V gene lookup returns CDR1 DFQATT and CDR2 SNEGSKA (reference sequence). Study results and caveats: The majority of expanded thyroid clonotypes above 0.001 frequency also occurred in blood.

RNA transcripts were the template, and TCR beta CDR3 regions were amplified from them. HTBI primers were used in a first-round RT-PCR, which preceded a second-round multiplex PCR. TCRdb re-called the multiplex PCR reads with MiXCR, one entry per CDR3 protein. The sample includes roughly 60,000 distinct CDR3 sequences, approximately 47% of them seen just once. The source material was peripheral blood. The TCR was taken from an adult woman with Graves' ophthalmopathy. V and J are TRBV20-1 and TRBJ1-5; D might be TRBD1 (5 bases). The CDR3 loop is CSALQAGTQPQHF. The DNA for the CDR3 is TGCAGTGCCCTGCAAGCCGGGACCCAGCCCCAGCATTTT.